A selection of T cell receptor beta chains follows, all from one sample in a study of OX40 agonist ivuxolimab in advanced cancers. The protocol was immunoSEQ multiplex PCR, while the TCRdb copy is restricted to in-frame clones and leaves out a portion. The sample has roughly 34,000 clones; approximately 89% are singletons. Sequenced material: CD4+ or CD8+ T cells sorted from blood, taken in a trial of the OX40 agonist ivuxolimab. These receptors all come from an adult with an advanced solid tumor such as melanoma, head and neck, liver or kidney cancer. CDR3s include the opening cysteine and the closing phenylalanine or tryptophan.

V: TRBV9
CDR3: CASSVSGYATNEKLFF

V: TRBV4-2
CDR3: CASSQEGPGAEAFF

V: TRBV30
CDR3: CAWKRASGGVTYNEQFF

V: TRBV11-3
CDR3: CASSLKPGQKNNEQFF

V: TRBV2
CDR3: CATAVDSNQPQHF

V: TRBV15
CDR3: CATSVDRGNTIYF

V: TRBV10-3
CDR3: CASRGRGVSYEQYF

V: TRBV7-6
CDR3: CASSSGTGYSYEQYF

V: TRBV2
CDR3: CASSARGGGEQFF

V: TRBV29-1
CDR3: CSVDLGSEQYF

V: TRBV12-5
CDR3: CASGLLQGAESYEQYF

V: TRBV5-4
CDR3: CASTLTSGHYEQYF

V: TRBV10-3
CDR3: CAISEAGGTGTQYF

V: TRBV9
CDR3: CASSVRGEGETQYF

V: TRBV18
CDR3: CASSPLPMTGGNTEAFF

V: TRBV25-1
CDR3: CASSEPRAQYF

V: TRBV30
CDR3: CAWSVALYIGQYF

V: TRBV11-2
CDR3: CASSTRLAGGSNEQFF

V: TRBV18
CDR3: CASSPPSVSYEQYF

V: TRBV9
CDR3: CASSVGGANTGELFF

V: TRBV19
CDR3: CATGGLGGSHSPLHF

V: TRBV6-1
CDR3: CASSEPPAVTNTGELFF

V: TRBV30
CDR3: CAWSGGLNTQYF

V: TRBV11-2
CDR3: CASHPKYQAYEQYF

V: TRBV19
CDR3: CASSIDLRGEKLFF

V: TRBV15
CDR3: CATSRPEGGPATNEKLFF

V: TRBV5-1
CDR3: CASSVGINQPQHF

V: TRBV6-5
CDR3: CASREFGQNTEAFF

V: TRBV7-3
CDR3: CASSRSGSDTEAFF

V: TRBV18
CDR3: CASSPPKGVPGNIQYF

V: TRBV6-1
CDR3: CASSEARGTDKNIQYF

V: TRBV14
CDR3: CASSQDIGGHEQYF

V: TRBV14
CDR3: CASSQGLPTNEKLFF

V: TRBV5-1
CDR3: CASSFEGVNYGYTF

V: TRBV10-1
CDR3: CARGDSGTNYEQYF

V: TRBV5-1
CDR3: CASSLGTGGAYSGNTIYF

V: TRBV30
CDR3: CAWRPTNYGYTF

V: TRBV4-3
CDR3: CASSQDPLSSSRRSYNEQFF

V: TRBV5-1
CDR3: CASSLDGLPGETQYF

V: TRBV5-1
CDR3: CASSLVQGVGELFF

V: TRBV27
CDR3: CASTPLTGASGSWQETQYF

V: TRBV6-5
CDR3: CASSHRQGYGYTF

V: TRBV5-1
CDR3: CASSLFIGNEQFF

V: TRBV2
CDR3: CASSYYRGPGSGYTF

V: TRBV5-4
CDR3: CASSTRQGNGETQYF

V: TRBV5-4
CDR3: CASSFRDIDTQYF

V: TRBV30
CDR3: CAWSVAETQYF

V: TRBV7-6
CDR3: CASSRGPNTEAFF

V: TRBV7-2
CDR3: CASSRNSYEQYF

V: TRBV11-2
CDR3: CASSLDRSEQFF

V: TRBV20-1
CDR3: CSARSHTEAFF

V: TRBV2
CDR3: CASSTDGNTEAFF

V: TRBV5-1
CDR3: CASSLDAGNYEQYF

V: TRBV10-2
CDR3: CASSEGFGNTIYF

V: TRBV20-1
CDR3: CSARDGNEQFF

V: TRBV7-3
CDR3: CASSLSPAYEQYF

V: TRBV6-6
CDR3: CASSLRGTDYGYTF

V: TRBV7-6
CDR3: CASSPPRGRESNEQFF

V: TRBV10-3
CDR3: CAISERGGYTF

V: TRBV2
CDR3: CASSGPGQTMNTEAFF